This is a list of T cell receptor beta chains from one sample in a study of graft-versus-host responses after intestinal transplantation. These receptors have no known antigen. Assay used: immunoSEQ multiplex PCR; TCRdb lists only in-frame clones, some missing. The data hold 90,000 to 130,000 clones, with 85% to 95% observed a single time. Sequenced here: unstimulated CD8+ T cells sorted from spleen or lymph node cells, sampled before transplant. These TCRs come from a human donor who was the organ donor for an intestinal transplant. Both conserved end residues are part of each CDR3. The D gene is left open where the match is weak. The size entry is marked missing in some rows and otherwise reads once, few, many or a size class.

-	TRBV20-1	-	TRBJ1-5	CSAENTVSQHF	TGCAGTGCTGAGAATACGGTGTCCCAGCATTTT
-	TRBV5-4	-	TRBJ2-3	CASSIAVEDTQYF	TGTGCCAGCAGTATTGCGGTTGAAGATACGCAGTATTTT
-	TRBV25-1	-	TRBJ2-2	CASSENSESGELFF	TGTGCCAGCAGTGAAAACTCCGAGTCCGGGGAGCTGTTTTTT
TRBD2	TRBV9	-	TRBJ2-1	CASNGAGGYNEQFF	TGTGCCAGCAATGGTGCGGGAGGATACAATGAGCAGTTCTTC
TRBD2	TRBV28	-	TRBJ2-7	CASSSATLTSGGSYEQYF	TGTGCCAGCAGTTCCGCCACCCTAACTAGCGGGGGATCCTACGAGCAGTACTTC
-	TRBV30	-	TRBJ1-4	CAWEDHQEKLFF	TGTGCCTGGGAAGACCATCAGGAAAAACTGTTTTTT
-	TRBV30	-	TRBJ2-5	CAWSVYGTLQETQYF	TGTGCCTGGAGTGTTTATGGGACACTACAAGAGACCCAGTACTTC
TRBD1	TRBV6-1	-	TRBJ1-2	CASSDGQGYGYTF	TGTGCCAGCAGTGACGGACAGGGCTATGGCTACACCTTC
-	TRBV4-1	-	TRBJ2-6	CASSQHLENVLTF	TGCGCCAGCAGCCAACATCTGGAGAACGTCCTGACTTTC
-	TRBV9	once	TRBJ2-1	CASSVGSSEQFF	TGTGCCAGCAGCGTAGGTAGCAGTGAGCAGTTCTTC
-	TRBV30	-	TRBJ1-5	CAWSLGGFGGPQHF	TGTGCCTGGAGTTTGGGCGGGTTTGGAGGTCCCCAGCATTTT
TRBD1	TRBV27	-	TRBJ1-5	CASSLRGRTGGSNQPQHF	TGTGCCAGCAGTTTGCGCGGTCGGACAGGGGGGAGCAATCAGCCCCAGCATTTT
TRBD2	TRBV5-5	-	TRBJ2-1	CASSLELAVLNEQFF	TGTGCCAGCAGCTTGGAGCTAGCGGTGCTTAATGAGCAGTTCTTC
TRBD2	TRBV27	-	TRBJ2-7	CASRPSGSSYEPQYF	TGTGCCAGCAGACCTAGCGGGAGCTCCTACGAGCCACAGTACTTC
-	TRBV5-6	-	TRBJ2-3	CASSLRKDTQYF	TGTGCCAGCAGCTTGAGGAAAGATACGCAGTATTTT
TRBD1	TRBV6-5	-	TRBJ2-7	CASSADRAGGEQYF	TGTGCCAGCAGCGCAGACAGGGCAGGGGGCGAGCAGTACTTC
TRBD2	TRBV4-3	-	TRBJ2-7	CASSQERGGHEQYF	TGCGCCAGCAGCCAAGAGCGGGGGGGGCACGAGCAGTACTTC
TRBD2	TRBV28	few	TRBJ2-7	CASSYGGRAYEQYF	TGTGCCAGCAGCTATGGCGGGAGAGCCTACGAGCAGTACTTC
TRBD1	TRBV9	-	TRBJ2-2	CASSVGTGAGELFF	TGTGCCAGCAGCGTAGGGACAGGGGCCGGGGAGCTGTTTTTT
-	TRBV5-1	-	TRBJ1-2	CASRLGKGYGYTF	TGCGCCAGCAGACTCGGTAAAGGCTATGGCTACACCTTC